This T cell receptor (beta chain) was recovered during a study of T cell responses to AZD1222 COVID-19 vaccine. Study-level findings and limits: The span of vaccine-associated CD4 TCRs extended across spike, with dominance at 160-218 and 743-854.

Sequencing was performed with immunoSEQ multiplex PCR; in TCRdb, only in-frame clones are kept and a portion is missing. Found here are some 99,000 clones, 75% to 90% of them singletons; the top ten hold roughly 5%. Note on this clone: Its matching antigen is unknown.

The length of the CDR3 is 14 residues. Germline V lookup: CDR1 SGHNT, CDR2 YYREEE (reference sequence). The V end was cut by 0 bases, the J end by 9 bases, with 10 bases between. The genes are TRBV5-4 and TRBJ1-6, with D possibly being TRBD1 (6 bases). The specimen was peripheral blood, collected on day 0 of AZD1222 vaccination. The source of this sequence is an adult in good health. The CDR3 loop reads CASSLVTGSSPLHF. CDR3 in DNA: TGTGCCAGCAGCTTGGTTACAGGGTCTTCACCCCTCCACTTT.